The 24 T cell receptor beta chains in this list originate from one sample, sequenced in a study of shared T cell receptors in the human thymus (dated by TCRdb to the early 2020s). The protocol used for the library was the immunoSEQ multiplex PCR assay. TCRdb took over this immuneACCESS table, retaining in-frame rearrangements with V and J assigned. Such tables are incomplete; in checked studies, under half of the missing clones stem from an unresolved V gene, and the remainder is unexplained. Within this sample are just under 550,000 clones, with 70% to 80% of them counted one time only. Together, the top ten hold 0.01% to 0.015% of the sample. Another study also made use of these data, one on human thymus T cells.

The sequenced material came from thymocytes. Receptors were obtained from a boy younger than two with a congenital heart defect. Donor details come from another sample of the same person, matched by shared clones.

This clone was observed a single time. The chain is built from TRBV5-4 and TRBJ2-1, with 13 bases lining up with TRBD2. The trim removed 1 base at V and 10 bases at J, leaving 2 bases unmatched. The CDR3 runs to 14 residues. Germline lookup yields CDR1 SGHNT and CDR2 YYREEE (reference sequence). The CDR3 protein is CASSLSLAGGEQFF. The CDR3, as DNA: TGTGCCAGCAGCTTGTCACTAGCGGGAGGGGAGCAGTTCTTC.

This chain joins TRBV20-1 and TRBJ2-3, with 11 bases fitting TRBD2. CDR3 length: 11 amino acids. Losses at the gene ends were 6 bases for V and 14 bases for J; bases not matched to a gene: 7. Germline V gene lookup returns CDR1 DFQATT and CDR2 SNEGSKA (reference sequence). CDR3 loop: CSAPTSGMLYF. The CDR3 nucleotides are TGCAGTGCACCGACTAGCGGGATGTTGTATTTT.

The chain is built from TRBV11-2 and TRBJ2-1, with D perhaps matching TRBD2 (6 bases). V lost 6 bases, J lost 5 bases, and 14 bases lay in between. This CDR3 has 14 amino acids. The V gene's germline CDR1 is SGHAT and CDR2 FQNNGV. Here the CDR3 reads CASRRDSDHNEQFF. The CDR3, as DNA: TGTGCCAGCAGACGGGACTCCGACCACAATGAGCAGTTCTTC.

CDR3: CASSRGRAQETQYF. The CDR3, as DNA: TGTGCCAGCAGCAGGGGGAGGGCCCAAGAGACCCAGTACTTC. The rearrangement links TRBV21-1 to TRBJ2-5; whether TRBD2, the table's D call, matches the DNA was not checked. TRBV21-1 is a known pseudogene. The CDR3 is 14 residues long.

This chain links TRBV6-5 with TRBJ2-1; perhaps TRBD1 as D (6 bases). The CDR3 has 16 residues. In germline, CDR1 is MNHEY, CDR2 SVGAGI. V lost 2 bases, J lost 0 bases, and 11 bases lay in between. In nucleotides, the CDR3 is TGTGCCAGCAGTTACCTGACAGGAAGCTCCTACAATGAGCAGTTCTTC. Translation gives CASSYLTGSSYNEQFF.

This chain uses TRBV7-2 with TRBJ1-1; D call uncertain. The CDR3 has 15 residues. In germline, CDR1 is SGHTA, CDR2 FQGNSA. V was pared by 3 bases and J by 8 bases, with 19 bases between. CDR3 sequence: CASSLTGRKLPEAFF. CDR3 bases: TGTGCCAGCAGCTTGACGGGAAGGAAATTGCCGGAAGCTTTCTTT.

The chain recombines TRBV4-2 with TRBJ2-7; possibly TRBD2 for D (5 bases). The length of the CDR3 is 16 residues. The germline V gene has CDR1 LGHNA and CDR2 YNFKEQ. V lost 2 bases and J lost 0, with 14 bases in between. Written as DNA, the CDR3 is TGTGCCAGCAGCCAAAAGACCCTCCGGGGCTCCTACGAGCAGTACTTC. It yields the protein CASSQKTLRGSYEQYF.

CDR3 DNA sequence: TGTGCCATCAGTGAGTCGAGGATAAGCGGGAGGTCGACAGATACGCAGTATTTT. It codes for CAISESRISGRSTDTQYF. V usage is TRBV10-3 and J usage is TRBJ2-3; TRBD2 aligns across 9 bases. CDR3 size: 18 residues. The junction had 10 bases not matched to a gene; V was cut back by 0 bases and J by 3 bases. The germline V gene encodes CDR1 ENHRY and CDR2 SYGVKD.

This chain links TRBV30 with TRBJ1-2; no clear D gene. The length of the CDR3 is 13 residues. Trimming stripped 1 base from V and 2 bases from J, with 8 bases between. Germline V gene lookup returns CDR1 GTSNPN and CDR2 SVGIG (reference sequence). The CDR3 is CAWSDTDNYGYTF. CDR3 bases: TGTGCCTGGAGTGATACAGACAACTATGGCTACACCTTC.

This chain links TRBV5-1 with TRBJ2-2; 14 nucleotides match TRBD2. V was pared by 5 bases and J by 7 bases, with 13 bases of the junction left unmatched. The CDR3 sequence is 18 residues long. Per germline, CDR1 SGHRS and CDR2 YFSETQ. The CDR3 nucleotides read TGCGCCAGCAGTCGTAGCGGGACTAGCGGGAGAAATGGCGGGGAGCTGTTTTTT. It translates to CASSRSGTSGRNGGELFF.

V is TRBV14 and J is TRBJ2-7; TRBD2 matches at 8 bases. Trimming at V came to 4 bases and at J to 1 base, leaving 3 bases not matched to a gene. The CDR3 spans 14 residues. Germline CDR1 SGHDN, CDR2 FVKESK. DNA of the CDR3: TGTGCCAGCAGCCCAGAGCGGGAGTCCTACGAGCAGTACTTC. It yields the protein CASSPERESYEQYF.

V gene TRBV4-2 combines with J gene TRBJ2-7; the match to TRBD2 covers 8 bases. V shed 0 bases and J 3 bases; nucleotides not matched to a gene: 4. The V gene's germline CDR1 is LGHNA and CDR2 YNFKEQ. CDR3 size: 15 residues. CDR3 residues: CASSQDAGGGYEQYF. The CDR3 nucleotides read TGTGCCAGCAGCCAAGACGCGGGAGGAGGCTACGAGCAGTACTTC.

This clone has just a few counts. The V and J genes are TRBV18 and TRBJ2-5; 8 bases are shared with TRBD1. Germline V lookup: CDR1 KGHSH, CDR2 LQKENI. The ends lost 3 bases at V and 4 bases at J; junction bases unmatched: 13. This CDR3 region has 17 residues. CDR3 DNA: TGTGCCAGCTCACCGCCGGACAGGGATGGGCCGGGAGAGACCCAGTACTTC. Translating it yields CASSPPDRDGPGETQYF.

This chain uses TRBV7-3 with TRBJ2-3; 10 bases map to TRBD1. J was trimmed by 4 bases and V by 5 bases; bases with no gene match: 15. Germline V gives CDR1 SGHTA, CDR2 FQGTGA. The CDR3 is made up of 18 amino acids. Here the CDR3 DNA reads TGTGCCAGCAGCCCATCTCGGGGGGACAGGGGCGAGGCAGATACGCAGTATTTT. Translating gives CASSPSRGDRGEADTQYF.

The V gene is TRBV19, the J gene TRBJ1-2, with D possibly being TRBD1 (5 bases). The germline gives CDR1 LNHDA, CDR2 SQIVND (reference sequence). The V end lost 3 bases, the J end lost 0 bases, and 11 bases lay between the germline ends. This CDR3 comprises 15 residues. In nucleotides, the CDR3 is TGTGCCAGTAGTATCTTAGCAGGGCCTAACTATGGCTACACCTTC. This codes for CASSILAGPNYGYTF.

This chain joins TRBV23-1 and TRBJ2-7; 9 positions match TRBD1. TRBV23-1 is treated as an ORF (open reading frame) with a function not yet certain. Trimming at V came to 0 bases and at J to 0 bases, leaving 6 bases not matched to a gene. The CDR3 has 17 amino acids. This chain's CDR3 is CASSQSPNRGHSYEQYF. In DNA form, the CDR3 reads TGCGCCAGCAGTCAATCTCCGAACAGGGGGCACTCCTACGAGCAGTACTTC.

This clone showed up just once. DNA of the CDR3: TGCGCCAGCAGCTTGGGCGAGCAGCGGGACCCCTACGAGCAGTACTTC. It translates to CASSLGEQRDPYEQYF. V is TRBV5-1 and J is TRBJ2-7; the match to TRBD2 covers 7 bases. The length of the CDR3 is 16 residues. The junction had 8 bases not matched to a gene; V was cut back by 0 bases and J by 2 bases. Germline assignment: CDR1 SGHRS and CDR2 YFSETQ.

The table lists this clone with a few counts. The chain links TRBV28 to TRBJ1-4, with 7 bases identical to TRBD1. This CDR3 region has 16 residues. CDR1 is MDHEN and CDR2 is SYDVKM in the germline V gene. V gave up 2 bases and J gave up 2 bases; unmatched junction bases: 5. CDR3 bases: TGTGCCAGCAGTTTAAACAGGGGACGCACTAATGAAAAACTGTTTTTT. Protein product: CASSLNRGRTNEKLFF.

V gene TRBV19 combines with J gene TRBJ1-1; 9 nucleotides match TRBD1. The V segment lost 4 bases and the J segment 0 bases; nucleotides outside the gene matches: 3. Germline V gene sequence: CDR1 LNHDA, CDR2 SQIVND (reference sequence). This CDR3 comprises 15 residues. This CDR3 is CASSKGQGVNTEAFF. The CDR3 DNA reads TGTGCCAGTAGTAAGGGACAGGGAGTGAACACTGAAGCTTTCTTT.

This clone showed up just a few times. V gene TRBV19 combines with J gene TRBJ2-1, with a weak D call TRBD2 (5 bases). The germline V and J ends were trimmed by 1 base and 6 bases, with 22 bases remaining between them. The CDR3 consists of 18 residues. The germline gives CDR1 LNHDA, CDR2 SQIVND (reference sequence). For the CDR3, the DNA is TGTGCCAGTAGTATAGTTCGAGCGGTGGGAGATGGGCGCAATGAGCAGTTCTTC. Translation gives CASSIVRAVGDGRNEQFF. Looking up the rest from reference TRBV19 and TRBJ2-1 gives the full variable domain: DGGITQSPKYLFRKEGQNVTLSCEQNLNHDAMYWYRQDPGQGLRLIYYSQIVNDFQKGDIAEGYSVSREKKESFPLTVTSAQKNPTAFYLCASSIVRAVGDGRNEQFFGPGTRLTVL.

This sequence joins TRBV4-1 and TRBJ1-2, with TRBD1 identical over 8 bases. Germline CDR1 and CDR2: MGHRA and YSYEKL. V trimming: 4 bases; J trimming: 2 bases; junction bases outside the gene matches: 9. This CDR3 region has 16 residues. The CDR3 nucleotides are TGCGCCAGCAGCCGACATCAGGGGGCCGAAAACTATGGCTACACCTTC. Translating gives CASSRHQGAENYGYTF.

This clone was seen a few times. The chain recombines TRBV6-4 with TRBJ2-3, with 9 bases aligning to TRBD2. The length of the CDR3 is 13 residues. The germline V gene has CDR1 MRHNA and CDR2 SNTAGT. With V trimmed by 8 bases and J by 3 bases, 3 bases remained unmatched. The CDR3 loop is CASSREGTDTQYF. CDR3 nucleotides: TGTGCCAGCTCGCGGGAGGGGACAGATACGCAGTATTTT.

This clone showed up just a few times. The chain carries TRBV6-5 and TRBJ1-2; 8 bases line up with TRBD1. V shed 6 bases, J shed 6 bases, and the junction held 6 bases outside the gene matches. CDR1 and CDR2 from the germline V gene are MNHEY and SVGAGI. The CDR3 spans 13 residues. CDR3 DNA: TGTGCCAGCAGGATTGACAGGGGTAATGGCTACACCTTC. Protein product: CASRIDRGNGYTF.

This clone was recorded a few times. The chain links TRBV30 to TRBJ2-1; 14 bases are a match to TRBD2. The CDR3 spans 19 residues. V was clipped by 0 bases and J by 1 base; unmatched bases: 8. Germline CDR1 reads GTSNPN; CDR2 reads SVGIG (reference sequence). This CDR3 reads CAWSVLSTSGRGSYNEQFF. The DNA of the CDR3 is TGTGCCTGGAGTGTACTATCGACTAGCGGGAGGGGATCCTACAATGAGCAGTTCTTC.